What follows describes a single TCR beta chain. Its antigen is undetermined. The data were taken from a study of T cell responses to AZD1222 COVID-19 vaccine. Notes on the study in general: At baseline, seropositivity was found in only a handful of AZD1222 recipients.

The method was immunoSEQ multiplex PCR; TCRdb's version includes in-frame clones alone and lacks a portion of them. The table has roughly 150,000 clones, about nine tenths seen once. The V gene's germline CDR1 is SGHDT and CDR2 YYEEEE. V shed 1 base and J 4 bases; nucleotides not matched to a gene: 7. The CDR3 totals 15 residues. This chain joins TRBV5-6 and TRBJ2-7; the match to TRBD2 covers 8 bases. This material consisted of peripheral blood, taken on day 0 of AZD1222 vaccination. The clonotype was recovered from an adult in good health. The CDR3 DNA is TGTGCCAGCAGCTTGCCCCCCGGGAGGGAGTACGAGCAGTACTTC. Translating gives CASSLPPGREYEQYF. The complete variable domain, with remaining parts taken from reference TRBV5-6 and TRBJ2-7, reads DAGVTQSPTHLIKTRGQQVTLRCSPKSGHDTVSWYQQALGQGPQFIFQYYEEEERQRGNFPDRFSGHQFPNYSSELNVNALLLGDSALYLCASSLPPGREYEQYFGPGTRLTVT.